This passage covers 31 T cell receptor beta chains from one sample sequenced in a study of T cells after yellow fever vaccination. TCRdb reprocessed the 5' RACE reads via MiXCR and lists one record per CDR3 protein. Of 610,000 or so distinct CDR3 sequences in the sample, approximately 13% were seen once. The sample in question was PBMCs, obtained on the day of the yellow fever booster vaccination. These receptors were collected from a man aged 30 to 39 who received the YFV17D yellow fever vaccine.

The CDR3 loop reads CASNEQGSSYNEQFF. The DNA for the CDR3 is TGTGCCAGCAACGAACAGGGGAGCTCCTACAATGAGCAGTTCTTC. V is TRBV7-2 and J is TRBJ2-1; 7 nucleotides align to TRBD1. Per germline, CDR1 SGHTA and CDR2 FQGNSA. The CDR3 is 15 amino acids. V lost 7 bases to trimming and J lost 0 bases; unmatched junction nucleotides: 6.

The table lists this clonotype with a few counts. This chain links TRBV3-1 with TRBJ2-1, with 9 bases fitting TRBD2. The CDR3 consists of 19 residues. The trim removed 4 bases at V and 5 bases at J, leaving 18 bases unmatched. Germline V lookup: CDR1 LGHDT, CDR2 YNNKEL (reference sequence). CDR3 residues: CASSPLVRRREGIHNEQFF. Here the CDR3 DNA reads TGTGCCAGCAGCCCCCTGGTAAGACGGCGGGAGGGGATACACAATGAGCAGTTCTTC.

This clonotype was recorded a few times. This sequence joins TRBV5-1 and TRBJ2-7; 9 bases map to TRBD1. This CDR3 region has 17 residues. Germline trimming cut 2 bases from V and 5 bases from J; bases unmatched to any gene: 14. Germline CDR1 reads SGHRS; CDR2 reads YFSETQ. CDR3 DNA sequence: TGCGCCAGCAGCTTAGGGGCCGGGACAGGGACTTCCAACGAGCAGTACTTC. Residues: CASSLGAGTGTSNEQYF.

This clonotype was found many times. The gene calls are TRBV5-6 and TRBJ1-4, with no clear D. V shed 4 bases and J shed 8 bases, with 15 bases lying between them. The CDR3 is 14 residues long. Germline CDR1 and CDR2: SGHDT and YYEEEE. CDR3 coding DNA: TGTGCCAGCAGCCCGGACGGACTAAGGGAAAAACTGTTTTTT. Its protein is CASSPDGLREKLFF. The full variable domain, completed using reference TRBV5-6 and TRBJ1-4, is DAGVTQSPTHLIKTRGQQVTLRCSPKSGHDTVSWYQQALGQGPQFIFQYYEEEERQRGNFPDRFSGHQFPNYSSELNVNALLLGDSALYLCASSPDGLREKLFFGSGTQLSVL.

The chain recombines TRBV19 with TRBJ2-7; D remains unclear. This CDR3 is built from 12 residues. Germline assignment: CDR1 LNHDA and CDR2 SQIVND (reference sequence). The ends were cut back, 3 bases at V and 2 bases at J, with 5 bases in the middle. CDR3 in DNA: TGTGCCAGTAGTATGGGAACCTACGAGCAGTACTTC. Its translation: CASSMGTYEQYF.

The DNA of the CDR3 is TGTGCCACCAGCAGAGATTTAGGCCCGCCCCAGCATTTT. Its translation is CATSRDLGPPQHF. V and J are TRBV15 and TRBJ1-5; no clear D. The V gene lost 0 bases and the J gene lost 9 bases, with 9 bases spanning the gap. CDR3 length: 13 residues. In germline, CDR1 is LNHNV, CDR2 YYDKDF (reference sequence).

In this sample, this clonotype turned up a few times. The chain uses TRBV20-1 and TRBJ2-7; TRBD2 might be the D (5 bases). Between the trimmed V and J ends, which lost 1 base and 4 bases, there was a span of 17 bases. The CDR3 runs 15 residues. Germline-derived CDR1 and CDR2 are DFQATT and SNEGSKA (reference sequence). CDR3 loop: CSARAPGINFYEQYF. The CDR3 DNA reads TGCAGTGCTAGAGCCCCCGGGATAAACTTTTACGAGCAGTACTTC.

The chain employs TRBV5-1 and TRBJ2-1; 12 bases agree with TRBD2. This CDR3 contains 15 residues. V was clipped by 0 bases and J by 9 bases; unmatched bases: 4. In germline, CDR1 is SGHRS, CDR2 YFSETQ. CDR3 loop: CASSLVLAGGTEQFF. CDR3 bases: TGCGCCAGCAGCTTGGTACTAGCGGGAGGCACTGAGCAGTTCTTC.

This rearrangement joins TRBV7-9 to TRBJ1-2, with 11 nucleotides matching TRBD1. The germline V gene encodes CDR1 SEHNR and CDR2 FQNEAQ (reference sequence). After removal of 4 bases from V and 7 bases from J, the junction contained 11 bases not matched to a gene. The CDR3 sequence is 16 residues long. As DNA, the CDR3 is TGTGCCAGCAGCTCCATCCCGGGACAGGGGGTTCCTGGCTACACCTTC. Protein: CASSSIPGQGVPGYTF.

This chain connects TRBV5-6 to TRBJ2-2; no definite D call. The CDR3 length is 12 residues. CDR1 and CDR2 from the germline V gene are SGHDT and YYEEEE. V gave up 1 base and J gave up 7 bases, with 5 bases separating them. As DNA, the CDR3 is TGTGCCAGCAGCTTGAGTATCGGGGAGCTGTTTTTT. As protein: CASSLSIGELFF.

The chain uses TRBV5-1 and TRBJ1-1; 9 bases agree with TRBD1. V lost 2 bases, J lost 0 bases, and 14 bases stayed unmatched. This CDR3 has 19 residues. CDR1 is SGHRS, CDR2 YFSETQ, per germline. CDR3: CASSFGTGKMRTVNTEAFF. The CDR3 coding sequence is TGCGCCAGCAGCTTCGGGACAGGGAAGATGAGGACCGTGAACACTGAAGCTTTCTTT.

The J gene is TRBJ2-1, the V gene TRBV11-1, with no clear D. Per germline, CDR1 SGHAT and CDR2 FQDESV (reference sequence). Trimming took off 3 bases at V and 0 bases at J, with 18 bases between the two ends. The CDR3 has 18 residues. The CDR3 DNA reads TGTGCCAGCAGCTTCCCCAGCCGTGGGATTAGCTCCTACAATGAGCAGTTCTTC. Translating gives CASSFPSRGISSYNEQFF.

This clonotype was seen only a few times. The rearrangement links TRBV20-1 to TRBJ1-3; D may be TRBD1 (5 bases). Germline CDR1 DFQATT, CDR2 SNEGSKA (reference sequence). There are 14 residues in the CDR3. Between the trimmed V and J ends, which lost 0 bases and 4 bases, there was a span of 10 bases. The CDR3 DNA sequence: TGCAGTGCTAGAGATGACAGAACGGGAAACACCATATATTTT. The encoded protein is CSARDDRTGNTIYF.

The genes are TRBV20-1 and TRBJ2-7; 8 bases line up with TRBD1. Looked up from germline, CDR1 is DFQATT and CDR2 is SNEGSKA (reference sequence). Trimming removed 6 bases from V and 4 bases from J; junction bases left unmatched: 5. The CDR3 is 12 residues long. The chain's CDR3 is CSALRGLYEQYF. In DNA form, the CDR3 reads TGCAGTGCCCTCAGGGGGCTATACGAGCAGTACTTC.

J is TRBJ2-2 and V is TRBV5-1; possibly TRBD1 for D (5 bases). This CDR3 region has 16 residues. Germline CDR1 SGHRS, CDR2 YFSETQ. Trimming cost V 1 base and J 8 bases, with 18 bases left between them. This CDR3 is CASSLIIVTGGGELFF. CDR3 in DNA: TGCGCCAGCAGCTTGATAATAGTCACAGGCGGTGGGGAGCTGTTTTTT. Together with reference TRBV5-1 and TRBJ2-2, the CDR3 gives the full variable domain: KAGVTQTPRYLIKTRGQQVTLSCSPISGHRSVSWYQQTPGQGLQFLFEYFSETQRNKGNFPGRFSGRQFSNSRSEMNVSTLELGDSALYLCASSLIIVTGGGELFFGEGSRLTVL.

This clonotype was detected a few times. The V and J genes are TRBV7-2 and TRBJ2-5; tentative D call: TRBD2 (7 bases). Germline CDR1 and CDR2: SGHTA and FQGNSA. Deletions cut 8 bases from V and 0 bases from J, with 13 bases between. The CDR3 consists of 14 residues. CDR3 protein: CASSRGAYQETQYF. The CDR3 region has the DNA TGTGCCAGCTCTCGGGGGGCGTACCAAGAGACCCAGTACTTC. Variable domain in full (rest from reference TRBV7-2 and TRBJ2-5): GAGVSQSPSNKVTEKGKDVELRCDPISGHTALYWYRQSLGQGLEFLIYFQGNSAPDKSGLPSDRFSAERTGGSVSTLTIQRTQQEDSAVYLCASSRGAYQETQYFGPGTRLLVL.

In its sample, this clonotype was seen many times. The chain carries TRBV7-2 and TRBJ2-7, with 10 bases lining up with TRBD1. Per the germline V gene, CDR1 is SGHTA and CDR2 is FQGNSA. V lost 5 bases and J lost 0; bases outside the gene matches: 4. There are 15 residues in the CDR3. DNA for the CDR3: TGTGCCAGCAGCACGGGACAGGGGACCTCCTACGAGCAGTACTTC. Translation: CASSTGQGTSYEQYF.

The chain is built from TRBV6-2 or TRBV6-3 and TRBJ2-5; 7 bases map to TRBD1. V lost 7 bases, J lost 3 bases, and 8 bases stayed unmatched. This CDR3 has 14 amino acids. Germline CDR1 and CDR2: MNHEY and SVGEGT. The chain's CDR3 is CASTPGTGEETQYF. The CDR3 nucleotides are TGTGCCAGCACCCCGGGCACAGGGGAAGAGACCCAGTACTTC.

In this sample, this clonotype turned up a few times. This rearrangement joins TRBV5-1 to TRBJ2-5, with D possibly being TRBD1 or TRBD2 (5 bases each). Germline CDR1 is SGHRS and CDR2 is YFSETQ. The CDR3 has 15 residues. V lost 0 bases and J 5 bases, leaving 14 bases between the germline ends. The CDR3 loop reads CASSLAGRGEETQYF. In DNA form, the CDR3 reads TGCGCCAGCAGCTTGGCGGGACGAGGGGAGGAGACCCAGTACTTC.

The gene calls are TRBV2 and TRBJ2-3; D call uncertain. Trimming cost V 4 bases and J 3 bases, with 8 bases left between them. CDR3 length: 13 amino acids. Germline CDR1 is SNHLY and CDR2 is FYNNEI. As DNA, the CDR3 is TGTGCCAGCAGTGTCTTAGAGACAGATACGCAGTATTTT. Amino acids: CASSVLETDTQYF.

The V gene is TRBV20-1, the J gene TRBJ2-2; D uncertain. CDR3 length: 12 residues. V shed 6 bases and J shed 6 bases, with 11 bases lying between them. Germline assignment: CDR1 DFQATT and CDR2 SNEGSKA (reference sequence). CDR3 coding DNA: TGCAGTGCCCCCGACGGGCCCGGGGAGCTGTTTTTT. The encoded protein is CSAPDGPGELFF.

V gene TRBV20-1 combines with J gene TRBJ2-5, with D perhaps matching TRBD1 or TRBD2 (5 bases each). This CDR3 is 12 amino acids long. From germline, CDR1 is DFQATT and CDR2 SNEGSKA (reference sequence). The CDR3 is CSPLGVQETQYF. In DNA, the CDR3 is TGCAGCCCCTTGGGGGTCCAAGAGACCCAGTACTTC.

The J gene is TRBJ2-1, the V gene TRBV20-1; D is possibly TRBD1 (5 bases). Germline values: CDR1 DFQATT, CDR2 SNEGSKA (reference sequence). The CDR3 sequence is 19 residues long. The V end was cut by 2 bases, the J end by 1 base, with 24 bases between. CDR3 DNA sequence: TGCAGTGCTAGACCCCGAACAGGTGGTAATTATCAATCCTACAATGAGCAGTTCTTC. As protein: CSARPRTGGNYQSYNEQFF.

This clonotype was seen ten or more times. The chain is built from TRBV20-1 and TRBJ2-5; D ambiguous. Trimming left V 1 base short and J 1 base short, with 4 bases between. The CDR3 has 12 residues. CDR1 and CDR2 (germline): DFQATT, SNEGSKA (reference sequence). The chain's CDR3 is CSARVGQETQYF. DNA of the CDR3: TGCAGTGCTAGAGTGGGCCAAGAGACCCAGTACTTC.

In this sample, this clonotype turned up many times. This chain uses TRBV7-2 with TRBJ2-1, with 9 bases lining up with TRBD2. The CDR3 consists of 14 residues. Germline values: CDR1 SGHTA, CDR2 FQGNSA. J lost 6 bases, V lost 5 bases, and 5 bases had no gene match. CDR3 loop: CASSKPGLANEQFF. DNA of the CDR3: TGTGCCAGCAGCAAACCGGGACTAGCCAATGAGCAGTTCTTC.

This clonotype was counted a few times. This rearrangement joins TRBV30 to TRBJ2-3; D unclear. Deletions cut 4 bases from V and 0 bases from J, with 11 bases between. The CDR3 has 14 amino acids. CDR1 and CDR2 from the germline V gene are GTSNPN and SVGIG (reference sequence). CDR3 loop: CAWKGSVSTDTQYF. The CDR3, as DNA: TGTGCCTGGAAGGGCAGCGTTAGCACAGATACGCAGTATTTT.

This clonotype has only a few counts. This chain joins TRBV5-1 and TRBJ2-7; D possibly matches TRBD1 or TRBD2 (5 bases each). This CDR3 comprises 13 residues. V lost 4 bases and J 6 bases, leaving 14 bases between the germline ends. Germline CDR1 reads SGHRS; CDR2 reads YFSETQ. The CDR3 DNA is TGCGCCAGCAGCCGAGGGGACCCCGGCGAGCAGTACTTC. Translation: CASSRGDPGEQYF.

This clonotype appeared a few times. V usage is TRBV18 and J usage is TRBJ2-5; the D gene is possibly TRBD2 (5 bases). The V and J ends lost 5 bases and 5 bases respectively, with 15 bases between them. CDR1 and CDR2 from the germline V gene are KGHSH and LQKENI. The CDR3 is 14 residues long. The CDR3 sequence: CASSSVQRKETQYF. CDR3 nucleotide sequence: TGTGCCAGCTCATCCGTGCAGCGGAAGGAGACCCAGTACTTC.

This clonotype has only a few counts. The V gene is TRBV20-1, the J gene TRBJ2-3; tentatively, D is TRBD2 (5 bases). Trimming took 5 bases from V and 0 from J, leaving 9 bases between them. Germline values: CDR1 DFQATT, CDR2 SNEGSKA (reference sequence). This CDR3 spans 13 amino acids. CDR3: CSARGMSTDTQYF. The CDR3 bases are TGCAGTGCTCGAGGGATGAGCACAGATACGCAGTATTTT.

The CDR3 DNA reads TGCAGTGCGGGGGAGCCGGACCAGCCCCAGCATTTT. It yields the protein CSAGEPDQPQHF. J is TRBJ1-5 and V is TRBV20-1, with a tentative D call TRBD1 (5 bases). The CDR3 contains 12 residues. V dropped 6 bases and J dropped 7 bases, with 13 bases sitting between them. CDR1 is DFQATT and CDR2 is SNEGSKA in the germline V gene (reference sequence).

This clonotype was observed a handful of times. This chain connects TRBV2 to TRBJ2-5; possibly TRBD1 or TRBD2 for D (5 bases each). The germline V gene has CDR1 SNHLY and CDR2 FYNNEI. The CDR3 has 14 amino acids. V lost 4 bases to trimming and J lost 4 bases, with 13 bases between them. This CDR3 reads CASSGLGVVETQYF. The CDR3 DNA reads TGTGCCAGCAGTGGGTTGGGGGTAGTAGAGACCCAGTACTTC. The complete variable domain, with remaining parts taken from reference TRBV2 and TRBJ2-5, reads EPEVTQTPSHQVTQMGQEVILRCVPISNHLYFYWYRQILGQKVEFLVSFYNNEISEKSEIFDDQFSVERPDGSNFTLKIRSTKLEDSAMYFCASSGLGVVETQYFGPGTRLLVL.